What follows are 29 T cell receptor beta chains derived from one specimen sequenced in a study of breast tumors, draining lymph nodes, adjacent tissues. TCRdb re-analysed the multiplex PCR reads in MiXCR, keeping a single row per CDR3 protein. This sample has tens of thousands of distinct CDR3 sequences, with roughly a fifth found just once. The lymph nodes were axillary draining lymph nodes from breast cancer patients. Material: axillary lymph node tissue. Receptor source: a female donor with breast cancer. Some clones in this sample may be carry-over from other donors' samples.

Remarks on this clonotype: Being one base from a much bigger clone, this may be a read error. The chain combines TRBV5-6 with TRBJ2-2; D uncertain. Per the germline V gene, CDR1 is SGHDT and CDR2 is YYEEEE. The CDR3 loop spans 13 amino acids. DNA for the CDR3: TGTGCCAGCAGCTTGGGGGCAAGGTTGGAGCTGTCTTTT. Translating it yields CASSLGARLELSF.

This clonotype was seen ten or more times. The rearrangement links TRBV9 to TRBJ2-2; 12 nucleotides align to TRBD2. The J segment lost 4 bases and the V segment lost 2 bases, leaving 6 bases of the junction unmatched. CDR1 SGDLS and CDR2 YYNGEE come from the germline V gene. CDR3 length: 17 amino acids. The CDR3 DNA reads TGTGCCAGCAGCGTTCCTAGCGGGAGGGCGGGCACCGGGGAGCTGTTTTTT. Its translation is CASSVPSGRAGTGELFF.

This clonotype was observed a few times. The rearrangement joins TRBV20-1 to TRBJ2-5; 8 bases match TRBD2. Trimming at V came to 1 base and at J to 5 bases, leaving 6 bases not matched to a gene. There are 14 residues in the CDR3. Germline lookup yields CDR1 DFQATT and CDR2 SNEGSKA (reference sequence). Written as DNA, the CDR3 is TGCAGTGCTAGAGCAAGCGGGAGTTTTGAGACCCAGTACTTC. This gives the protein CSARASGSFETQYF.

This clonotype came up many times. The V call is TRBV5-1, the J call TRBJ2-1; tentatively, D is TRBD2 (6 bases). Trimming cost V 4 bases and J 9 bases, with 8 bases left between them. This CDR3 comprises 11 residues. Germline CDR1 and CDR2: SGHRS and YFSETQ. CDR3 coding DNA: TGCGCCAGCAGCCGGGGAGGTGAGCAGTTCTTC. Amino acid sequence: CASSRGGEQFF.

This clonotype was observed many times. This chain joins TRBV30 and TRBJ2-7; 12 bases agree with TRBD1. From germline, CDR1 is GTSNPN and CDR2 SVGIG (reference sequence). The CDR3 spans 13 residues. Losses at the gene ends were 2 bases for V and 7 bases for J; bases not matched to a gene: 3. CDR3 nucleotide sequence: TGTGCCTGGAGTTGGGACAGGGGGCGAGAGCAGTACTTC. Translation gives CAWSWDRGREQYF.

This clonotype was picked up many times. The chain links TRBV10-1 to TRBJ2-3; D is perhaps TRBD1 or TRBD2 (6 bases each). The V gene's germline CDR1 is WNHNN and CDR2 SYGVQD (reference sequence). This CDR3 spans 14 amino acids. V lost 0 bases, J lost 6 bases, and 10 bases lay in between. CDR3 nucleotide sequence: TGCGCCAGCAGTGAGTCCCGGAGGGGGGATACGCAGTATTTT. Protein sequence: CASSESRRGDTQYF.

A remark on this clonotype: Possible read error: a much larger clone is one base away. This chain links TRBV6-5 with TRBJ2-7; TRBD2 matches at 10 bases. The CDR3 consists of 19 residues. CDR1 and CDR2 (germline): MNHEY, SVGAGI. The V gene end was trimmed by 4 bases and the J gene end by 3 bases; junction bases not matched to a gene: 18. The CDR3: CASSCQRASGSMAHYEQYF. CDR3 sequence (DNA): TGTGCCAGCAGTTGTCAAAGGGCTAGCGGGAGTATGGCTCACTACGAGCAGTACTTC.

In its sample, this clonotype was seen many times. The chain uses TRBV4-3 and TRBJ1-3, with D possibly matching TRBD1 (5 bases). The CDR3 length is 17 residues. Germline values: CDR1 LGHNA, CDR2 YSLEER. V lost 0 bases and J lost 0, with 12 bases in between. Here the CDR3 DNA reads TGCGCCAGCAGCCAAGAACCCCAGGGAGTCTCTGGAAACACCATATATTTT. It yields the protein CASSQEPQGVSGNTIYF.

This clonotype appeared a few times. This chain links TRBV6-5 with TRBJ2-5; 9 bases match TRBD1. CDR3 length equals 15 residues. V gave up 11 bases and J gave up 5 bases; unmatched junction bases: 15. Germline CDR1 reads MNHEY; CDR2 reads SVGAGI. In DNA form, the CDR3 reads TGTGCCTGGTACCGGGACAGGGTCGCGGAGGAGACCCAGTACTTC. This codes for CAWYRDRVAEETQYF.

This clonotype was counted many times. The chain couples TRBV6-1 to TRBJ1-6, with 10 bases lining up with TRBD1. Trimming took 6 bases from V and 14 from J; bases not matched to a gene: 16. The CDR3 has 16 residues. The germline CDR1 and CDR2 sequences are MNHNS and SASEGT. The CDR3, as DNA: TGTGCCAGCAGCTCGAGAATCCGGGACAGGGGAATGTCCCTCCACTTT. Protein: CASSSRIRDRGMSLHF.

This clonotype was observed many times. The gene calls are TRBV11-2 and TRBJ2-7; D might be TRBD2 (6 bases). CDR3 length: 15 amino acids. The V gene's germline CDR1 is SGHAT and CDR2 FQNNGV. The V gene lost 1 base and the J gene lost 5 bases, with 15 bases spanning the gap. CDR3 in DNA: TGTGCCAGCAGCTTAGTCTCCGGGAGTGTCAACGAGCAGTACTTC. Its protein product is CASSLVSGSVNEQYF.

With regard to this clonotype: It may be a read error: a sequence one base away is much more abundant. CDR3 in amino acids: CACGRGRQYF. The DNA of the CDR3 is TGTGCCTGCGGACGGGGGCGCCAGTACTTC. This chain links TRBV27 with TRBJ2-7; the D call may be TRBD1 or TRBD2 (6 bases each). The CDR3 has 10 amino acids. V was clipped by 11 bases and J by 10 bases, with 15 bases between them. Per the germline V gene, CDR1 is MNHEY and CDR2 is SMNVEV (reference sequence).

This clonotype was found many times. The rearrangement joins TRBV4-2 to TRBJ1-6, with a tentative D call TRBD1 (5 bases). V was shortened by 2 bases and J by 7 bases, with 18 bases between the two germline ends. CDR1 is LGHNA and CDR2 is YNFKEQ in the germline V gene. The CDR3 is 17 amino acids. CDR3 DNA sequence: TGTGCCAGCAGCCAATGGGGGTTGGACGGGCCCAATTCACCCCTCCACTTT. Translated: CASSQWGLDGPNSPLHF.

The V call is TRBV5-4, the J call TRBJ2-2; 9 bases match TRBD1. This CDR3 has 16 amino acids. CDR1 SGHNT and CDR2 YYREEE come from the germline V gene (reference sequence). The trim removed 3 bases at V and 4 bases at J, leaving 7 bases unmatched. The CDR3 DNA reads as TGTGCCAGCAGCTATACAGGGGGCGCGGGCACCGGGGAGCTGTTTTTT. It is translated as CASSYTGGAGTGELFF.

For this clonotype: This may be a read error: a much more frequent sequence differs by one nucleotide. The rearrangement links TRBV4-1 to TRBJ2-1; D not certain. Trimming stripped 1 base from V and 8 bases from J, with 12 bases between. The CDR3 sequence is 14 residues long. CDR1 is MGHRA, CDR2 YSYEKL, per germline. DNA for the CDR3: TGCGCCAGCAGCCAAGTATCCGAAAAAGATGAGCAGTTCTTC. It translates to CASSQVSEKDEQFF.

There are many counts of this clonotype. This sequence joins TRBV5-1 and TRBJ2-3, with 8 positions matching TRBD2. This CDR3 has 15 residues. Germline loops: CDR1 SGHRS, CDR2 YFSETQ. J was trimmed by 4 bases and V by 4 bases; bases with no gene match: 8. Here the CDR3 DNA reads TGCGCCAGCAGCAGTGAAGGACTAGCCCCAGATACGCAGTATTTT. It codes for CASSSEGLAPDTQYF.

This clonotype has ten or more counts. The J gene is TRBJ2-7, the V gene TRBV5-1; D gene ambiguous. The CDR3 loop spans 13 amino acids. V was shortened by 2 bases and J by 2 bases, with 8 bases between the two germline ends. The germline V gene has CDR1 SGHRS and CDR2 YFSETQ. The CDR3 region is CASSFERAYEQYF. CDR3 bases: TGCGCCAGCAGCTTTGAAAGGGCCTACGAGCAGTACTTC.

With respect to this clonotype: At one end, the junction sequence differs from germline, possibly due to a read error. The chain joins TRBV5-6 to TRBJ2-1, with TRBD1 matching 8 bases. Germline V gene lookup returns CDR1 SGHDT and CDR2 YYEEEE. The CDR3 consists of 15 residues. The CDR3 nucleotides are TGTGCCAGCAGCTCTAGGACAGGGCCCTACAATGAGCGGTCCTTC. It translates to CASSSRTGPYNERSF. The full variable domain, in which reference TRBV5-6 and TRBJ2-1 provide the parts outside the CDR3, is DAGVTQSPTHLIKTRGQQVTLRCSPKSGHDTVSWYQQALGQGPQFIFQYYEEEERQRGNFPDRFSGHQFPNYSSELNVNALLLGDSALYLCASSSRTGPYNERSFGPGTRLTVL.

The rearrangement uses TRBV28 and TRBJ1-2; the match to TRBD1 covers 9 bases. Germline V gene data show CDR1 as MDHEN and CDR2 as SYDVKM. The junction had 5 bases not matched to a gene; V was cut back by 4 bases and J by 2 bases. This CDR3 is built from 15 residues. The CDR3 region has the DNA TGTGCCAGCAGTTCCCTGACAGGGGGAAACTATGGCTACACCTTC. This encodes CASSSLTGGNYGYTF.

The V gene is TRBV3-1, the J gene TRBJ2-5; D remains unclear. The CDR3 runs to 12 residues. Deletions cut 5 bases from V and 4 bases from J, with 8 bases between. CDR1 LGHDT and CDR2 YNNKEL come from the germline V gene (reference sequence). This chain's CDR3 is CASSYGRETQYF. Written as DNA, the CDR3 is TGTGCCAGCAGCTATGGACGAGAGACCCAGTACTTC.

As to this clonotype: A much larger clonotype is one base distant, so this may be a read error. This is likely a read error, given that the CDR3 carries no conserved phenylalanine or tryptophan at its end. CDR3 amino acids: CSARTGNTIYS. The CDR3 coding sequence is TGCAGTGCTAGAACCGGAAACACCATATATTCT. The chain couples TRBV20-1 to TRBJ1-3; D call uncertain. V was cut by 2 bases and J by 4 bases, with 3 bases left in between. The CDR3 has 11 residues. In germline, CDR1 is DFQATT, CDR2 SNEGSKA (reference sequence).

The table lists this clonotype with many counts. V and J are TRBV20-1 and TRBJ1-2, with 10 bases matching TRBD1. V lost 6 bases and J lost 7; bases outside the gene matches: 11. The CDR3 consists of 14 residues. Germline V gene data show CDR1 as DFQATT and CDR2 as SNEGSKA (reference sequence). The CDR3 spells CSAKTGTGVGGYTF. In DNA form, the CDR3 reads TGCAGTGCAAAAACCGGGACAGGGGTGGGTGGCTACACCTTC.

In the case of this clonotype: With a much larger clone just one base away, this may be a read error. The chain employs TRBV5-1 and TRBJ1-2; D gene unclear. The CDR3 totals 12 residues. Germline V CDR1 and CDR2: SGHRS, YFSETQ. In nucleotides, the CDR3 is TGCGCCAGCAGCTTGGAGCGATATGGCGACACCTTC. It yields the protein CASSLERYGDTF. Looking up the rest from reference TRBV5-1 and TRBJ1-2 gives the full variable domain: KAGVTQTPRYLIKTRGQQVTLSCSPISGHRSVSWYQQTPGQGLQFLFEYFSETQRNKGNFPGRFSGRQFSNSRSEMNVSTLELGDSALYLCASSLERYGDTFGSGTRLTVV.

J is TRBJ1-2 and V is TRBV20-1; 9 bases are shared with TRBD1. CDR1 and CDR2 (germline): DFQATT, SNEGSKA (reference sequence). Trimming removed 6 bases from V and 7 bases from J; junction bases left unmatched: 12. There are 14 residues in the CDR3. CDR3 coding DNA: TGCAGTGCAAAGACCGGGACAGGGATGGGTGGCTACACCTTC. This encodes CSAKTGTGMGGYTF.

There are many counts of this clonotype. The chain carries TRBV7-2 and TRBJ2-1; D may correspond to TRBD1 or TRBD2 (5 bases each). The CDR3 sequence is 11 residues long. Per germline, CDR1 SGHTA and CDR2 FQGNSA. Deletions cut 8 bases from V and 6 bases from J, with 8 bases between. The CDR3 sequence is CASEGLNEQFF. Here the CDR3 DNA reads TGTGCCAGCGAGGGGCTCAATGAGCAGTTCTTC.

In this sample, this clonotype turned up many times. V gene TRBV20-1 combines with J gene TRBJ1-6, with D possibly being TRBD1 (5 bases). CDR1 is DFQATT, CDR2 SNEGSKA, per germline (reference sequence). Trimming took off 5 bases at V and 7 bases at J, with 15 bases between the two ends. The CDR3 spans 14 residues. The CDR3 is CSAPTGTENSPLHF. The CDR3 DNA reads as TGCAGTGCTCCGACCGGGACGGAGAATTCACCCCTCCACTTT.

Points on this clonotype: This may come from a read error, since a much larger clone is one base off. This chain uses TRBV7-2 with TRBJ2-1; a weak D match, TRBD2 (5 bases). The CDR3 has 16 residues. Germline CDR1 is SGHTA and CDR2 is FQGNSA. CDR3 loop: CASSLAGSGPYNEQLF. In DNA, the CDR3 is TGTGCCAGCAGCTTAGCGGGGAGCGGACCCTACAATGAGCAGCTCTTC.

The sample holds many counts of this clonotype. V and J are TRBV4-1 and TRBJ2-5, with 7 bases lining up with TRBD2. The germline gives CDR1 MGHRA, CDR2 YSYEKL. CDR3 length: 15 amino acids. Germline trimming cut 4 bases from V and 1 base from J; bases unmatched to any gene: 6. The CDR3 reads CASSPPGGTQETQYF. For the CDR3, the DNA is TGCGCCAGCAGCCCACCGGGGGGAACCCAAGAGACCCAGTACTTC.

On this clonotype itself: This may be a read error: a much more frequent sequence differs by one nucleotide. The CDR3 spells CASSLDRAYNEQFF. The CDR3 region has the DNA TGCGCCAGCAGCCTTGACAGGGCTTACAATGAGCAGTTCTTC. This chain uses TRBV5-1 with TRBJ2-1; 7 positions match TRBD1. The CDR3 consists of 14 residues. Germline V gives CDR1 SGHRS, CDR2 YFSETQ. Unmatched junction bases numbered 5, after V lost 4 bases and J lost 4 bases.